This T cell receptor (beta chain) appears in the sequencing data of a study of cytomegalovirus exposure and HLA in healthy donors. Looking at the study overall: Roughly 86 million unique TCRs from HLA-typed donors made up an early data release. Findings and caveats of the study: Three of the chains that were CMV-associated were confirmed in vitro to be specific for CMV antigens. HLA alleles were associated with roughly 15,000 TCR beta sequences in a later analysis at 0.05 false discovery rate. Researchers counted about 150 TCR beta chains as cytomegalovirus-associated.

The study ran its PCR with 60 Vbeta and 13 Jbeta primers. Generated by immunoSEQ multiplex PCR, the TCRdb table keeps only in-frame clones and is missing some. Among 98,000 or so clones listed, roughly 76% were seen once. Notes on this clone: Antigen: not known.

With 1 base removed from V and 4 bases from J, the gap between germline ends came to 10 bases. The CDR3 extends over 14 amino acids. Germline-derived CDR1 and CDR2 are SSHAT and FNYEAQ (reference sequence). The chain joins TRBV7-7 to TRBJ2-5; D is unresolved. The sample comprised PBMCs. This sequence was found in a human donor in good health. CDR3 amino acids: CASSLDLDRETQYF. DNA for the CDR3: TGTGCCAGCAGCTTAGATCTAGATCGAGAGACCCAGTACTTC.